Below, 23 T cell receptor beta chains from the same sample are listed, as sequenced in a study of blood T cell repertoires in COVID-19. Sequencing used immunoSEQ multiplex PCR; TCRdb keeps in-frame clones, though not all of them. In the table there are fewer than 350,000 clones, 81% of which are singletons. The sequencing sample was made of peripheral blood. All receptors come from a woman in her sixties or seventies with active or convalescent COVID-19.

The chain recombines TRBV4-3 with TRBJ2-1; 10 bases are a match to TRBD2. The V and J ends lost 4 bases and 4 bases, in that order; junction bases with no gene match: 13. The V gene's germline CDR1 is LGHNA and CDR2 YSLEER. The CDR3 has 18 residues. Here the CDR3 DNA reads TGCGCCAGCAGCCCCAATCCCAGACTAGCGGGCTTATACAATGAGCAGTTCTTC. Translating it yields CASSPNPRLAGLYNEQFF.

This chain's CDR3 is CALGGGLQPQHF. The CDR3 DNA reads as TGTGCCCTCGGGGGGGGCCTCCAGCCCCAGCATTTT. The chain joins TRBV28 to TRBJ1-5; D is perhaps TRBD1 (6 bases). Germline values: CDR1 MDHEN, CDR2 SYDVKM. The germline V and J ends were trimmed by 11 bases and 7 bases, with 15 bases remaining between them. This CDR3 has 12 amino acids.

This chain joins TRBV5-1 and TRBJ2-5; D is unclear. V dropped 5 bases and J dropped 1 base, with 18 bases sitting between them. The CDR3 is 16 residues long. The V gene's germline CDR1 is SGHRS and CDR2 YFSETQ. CDR3 region: CASRFEPSRSQETQYF. The CDR3 region has the DNA TGCGCCAGCAGGTTTGAGCCTTCTAGATCCCAAGAGACCCAGTACTTC.

The chain links TRBV4-2 to TRBJ2-7; 8 bases fit TRBD2. J gave up 1 base and V 2 bases, and 4 bases lay outside the gene matches. CDR1 and CDR2 from the germline V gene are LGHNA and YNFKEQ. The CDR3 is 15 residues long. CDR3 sequence reads: CASSQWRGESYEQYF. The CDR3 nucleotides are TGTGCCAGCAGCCAATGGCGGGGGGAGTCCTACGAGCAGTACTTC.

This clone was seen a handful of times. This chain links TRBV10-3 with TRBJ1-1; TRBD1 matches at 10 bases. V trimming: 6 bases; J trimming: 6 bases; junction bases outside the gene matches: 13. Germline loops: CDR1 ENHRY, CDR2 SYGVKD. This CDR3 has 16 residues. This CDR3 reads CAIRSPPGQGFAEAFF. The CDR3 nucleotides are TGTGCCATCAGGTCCCCGCCGGGACAGGGGTTCGCTGAAGCTTTCTTT.

This clone was detected ten times or more. V and J are TRBV5-1 and TRBJ1-1; perhaps TRBD1 as D (5 bases). Germline V lookup: CDR1 SGHRS, CDR2 YFSETQ. The CDR3 has 12 amino acids. Trimming removed 3 bases at V and 6 bases at J, with 9 bases between. The CDR3 DNA sequence: TGCGCCAGCAGCTCACAGGTTGCTGAAGCTTTCTTT. Protein: CASSSQVAEAFF.

This clone occurred once. The chain recombines TRBV12-5 with TRBJ1-2; TRBD1 agrees at 7 bases. Germline V gene lookup returns CDR1 LGHNT and CDR2 FRNRAP. Losses at the gene ends were 0 bases for V and 4 bases for J; bases not matched to a gene: 8. The CDR3 is 16 residues long. CDR3 residues: CASGLVQGQEGYGYTF. The CDR3 nucleotides are TGTGCTAGTGGTTTGGTACAAGGACAGGAGGGCTATGGCTACACCTTC.

The genes are TRBV6-2 or TRBV6-3 and TRBJ2-5, with D hard to call. Germline V gives CDR1 MNHEY, CDR2 SVGEGT. The CDR3 totals 12 residues. V was cut by 0 bases and J by 7 bases, with 6 bases left in between. The CDR3 sequence is CASSYSSGTQYF. The CDR3 nucleotides are TGTGCCAGCAGTTACTCCTCCGGGACCCAGTACTTC.

Comments on this clone: Additional DNA sequences in this sample encode the identical CDR3. The chain carries TRBV3-1 (or the pseudogene TRBV3-2) and TRBJ2-7; 12 bases agree with TRBD2. Germline CDR1 and CDR2: LGHDT and YNNKEL (reference sequence). Unmatched junction bases numbered 0, after V lost 1 base and J lost 2 bases. The CDR3 spans 15 residues. CDR3 in amino acids: CASSQGLAGAYEQYF. CDR3 sequence (DNA): TGTGCCAGCAGCCAAGGACTAGCGGGGGCCTACGAGCAGTACTTC.

This clone was recorded many times. The chain employs TRBV5-4 and TRBJ1-6; no firm D call. CDR1 and CDR2 from the germline V gene are SGHNT and YYREEE (reference sequence). The CDR3 extends over 14 amino acids. Trimming shortened V by 4 bases and J by 7 bases, and 12 bases separated the two germline ends. CDR3 residues: CASSTGGRNSPLHF. CDR3 bases: TGTGCCAGCAGCACGGGAGGGAGGAATTCACCCCTCCACTTT.

This clone was seen a few times. The chain recombines TRBV5-4 with TRBJ1-6; 8 bases map to TRBD1. The CDR3 is 17 residues long. Germline V gives CDR1 SGHNT, CDR2 YYREEE (reference sequence). With V trimmed by 4 bases and J by 6 bases, 12 bases remained unmatched. This CDR3 is CASSPTPQQGVNSPLHF. The CDR3 nucleotides are TGTGCCAGCAGCCCGACCCCGCAACAGGGGGTTAATTCACCCCTCCACTTT.

The V call is TRBV5-1, the J call TRBJ2-3; D not certain. This CDR3 comprises 11 residues. V was clipped by 1 base and J by 5 bases, with 2 bases between them. Germline V gene data show CDR1 as SGHRS and CDR2 as YFSETQ. The CDR3 DNA sequence: TGCGCCAGCAGCTTGCGAGATACGCAGTATTTT. Residues: CASSLRDTQYF.

V gene TRBV28 combines with J gene TRBJ1-6; D remains unclear. Germline V CDR1 and CDR2: MDHEN, SYDVKM. Trimming cost V 4 bases and J 6 bases, with 10 bases left between them. This CDR3 is built from 14 residues. The CDR3, as DNA: TGTGCCAGCAGTTATAGAAACAGTAATTCACCCCTCCACTTT. Amino acid sequence: CASSYRNSNSPLHF. Full variable domain (rest looked up from reference TRBV28 and TRBJ1-6): DVKVTQSSRYLVKRTGEKVFLECVQDMDHENMFWYRQDPGLGLRLIYFSYDVKMKEKGDIPEGYSVSREKKERFSLILESASTNQTSMYLCASSYRNSNSPLHFGNGTRLTVT.

CDR3 in DNA: TGTGCCAGCAGCTTCAGCGCGGGCTACAATGAGCAGTTCTTC. Translated: CASSFSAGYNEQFF. The V and J genes are TRBV7-2 and TRBJ2-1; D may be TRBD2 (5 bases). Germline V gene data show CDR1 as SGHTA and CDR2 as FQGNSA. V shed 3 bases and J shed 3 bases, with 9 bases lying between them. The CDR3 consists of 14 residues.

The rearrangement links TRBV5-6 to TRBJ1-1; 7 bases line up with TRBD1. V dropped 0 bases and J dropped 5; count of bases not matched to a gene: 4. CDR1 is SGHDT, CDR2 YYEEEE, per germline. The CDR3 contains 14 residues. The CDR3 here is CASSLGDRVTEAFF. The DNA of the CDR3 is TGTGCCAGCAGCTTGGGCGACAGGGTGACTGAAGCTTTCTTT.

A single count supports this clone. V is TRBV27 and J is TRBJ2-1; a weak D match, TRBD2 (6 bases). From germline, CDR1 is MNHEY and CDR2 SMNVEV (reference sequence). The CDR3 totals 14 residues. Trimming took off 6 bases at V and 0 bases at J, with 9 bases between the two ends. CDR3 region: CASRRGSSYNEQFF. The CDR3 DNA follows: TGTGCCAGCAGGCGGGGAAGCTCCTACAATGAGCAGTTCTTC.

This clone was counted a few times. The gene calls are TRBV28 and TRBJ1-2; D unresolved. This CDR3 spans 15 amino acids. The V gene's germline CDR1 is MDHEN and CDR2 SYDVKM. Trimming cost V 3 bases and J 0 bases, with 11 bases left between them. The CDR3 DNA reads as TGTGCCAGCAGTTTGGCCGGGTTAGCTAACTATGGCTACACCTTC. Translating it yields CASSLAGLANYGYTF.

The chain couples TRBV6-5 to TRBJ1-1; TRBD1 might be the D (5 bases). The germline CDR1 and CDR2 sequences are MNHEY and SVGAGI. Between the trimmed V and J ends, which lost 0 bases and 1 base, there was a span of 12 bases. This CDR3 region has 16 residues. The CDR3 DNA sequence: TGTGCCAGCAGTTACTCATCTTATCAGGGGAACACTGAAGCTTTCTTT. Its translation: CASSYSSYQGNTEAFF.

Here the CDR3 DNA reads TGTGCCACCAGCAGCGATAGTACTAGTAGGCGGTTTTATGAGCAGTTCTTC. Its translation: CATSSDSTSRRFYEQFF. This chain links TRBV15 with TRBJ2-1; D is perhaps TRBD2 (5 bases). The CDR3 length is 17 residues. Trimming left V 3 bases short and J 8 bases short, with 23 bases between. Germline V gene data show CDR1 as LNHNV and CDR2 as YYDKDF (reference sequence).

This chain uses TRBV7-9 with TRBJ2-7; D perhaps matches TRBD2 (5 bases). In germline, CDR1 is SEHNR, CDR2 FQNEAQ (reference sequence). The V gene lost 5 bases and the J gene lost 5 bases, with 16 bases spanning the gap. There are 14 residues in the CDR3. The DNA for the CDR3 is TGTGCCAGCAGCCTTGGACGGACTCCCGACGAGCAGTACTTC. Translating it yields CASSLGRTPDEQYF.

The chain combines TRBV6-1 with TRBJ2-7; weak D call: TRBD2 (6 bases). The V gene lost 2 bases and the J gene lost 2 bases, with 10 bases spanning the gap. This CDR3 is 14 amino acids long. Germline CDR1 reads MNHNS; CDR2 reads SASEGT. The chain's CDR3 is CASSEMEGTYEQYF. In DNA, the CDR3 is TGTGCCAGCAGTGAAATGGAGGGAACCTACGAGCAGTACTTC.

The chain carries TRBV18 and TRBJ1-1; D remains ambiguous. Germline CDR1 is KGHSH and CDR2 is LQKENI. V lost 5 bases to trimming and J lost 0 bases, with 10 bases between them. CDR3 length equals 14 residues. CDR3: CASSSHRLNTEAFF. Written as DNA, the CDR3 is TGTGCCAGCTCAAGCCACCGTCTGAACACTGAAGCTTTCTTT.

This chain joins TRBV7-8 and TRBJ2-7; D may be TRBD1 (5 bases). Germline CDR1 SGHVS, CDR2 FQNEAQ. The CDR3 runs 14 residues. V dropped 1 base and J dropped 3 bases, with 10 bases sitting between them. CDR3 sequence: CASSLDDSLYEQYF. The CDR3 nucleotides are TGTGCCAGCAGCTTAGATGACAGTCTCTACGAGCAGTACTTC.